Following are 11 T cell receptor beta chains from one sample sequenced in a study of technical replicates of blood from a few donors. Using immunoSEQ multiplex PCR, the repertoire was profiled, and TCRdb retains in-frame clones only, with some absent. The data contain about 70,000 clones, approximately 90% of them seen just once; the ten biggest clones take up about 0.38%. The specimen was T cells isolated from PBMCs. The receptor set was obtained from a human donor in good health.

CDR3 in DNA: TGCGCCAGCAGCTTGACCAGTCGTCTCTCGAATACGCAGTATTTT. Encoded protein: CASSLTSRLSNTQYF. This chain joins TRBV5-1 and TRBJ2-3; D unresolved. The germline V gene has CDR1 SGHRS and CDR2 YFSETQ. Trimming removed 1 base at V and 7 bases at J, with 16 bases between. This CDR3 spans 15 amino acids.

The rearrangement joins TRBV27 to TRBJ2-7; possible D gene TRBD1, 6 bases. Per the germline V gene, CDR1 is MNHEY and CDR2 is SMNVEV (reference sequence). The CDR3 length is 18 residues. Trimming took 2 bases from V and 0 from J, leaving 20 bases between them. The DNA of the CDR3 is TGTGCCAGCAGTTTAATCCGTTCCCTCGACAGGAGCTCCTACGAGCAGTACTTC. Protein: CASSLIRSLDRSSYEQYF.

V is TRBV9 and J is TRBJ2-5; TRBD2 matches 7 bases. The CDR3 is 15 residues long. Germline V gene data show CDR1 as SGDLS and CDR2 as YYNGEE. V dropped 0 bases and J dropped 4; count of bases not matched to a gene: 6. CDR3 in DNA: TGTGCCAGCAGCGTAGGTCCTCAGCGGGGAGAGACCCAGTACTTC. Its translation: CASSVGPQRGETQYF.

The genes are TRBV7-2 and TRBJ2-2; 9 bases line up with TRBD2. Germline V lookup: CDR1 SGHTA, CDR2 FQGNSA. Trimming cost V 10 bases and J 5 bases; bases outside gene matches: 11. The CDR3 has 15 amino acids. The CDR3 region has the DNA TGTGCCACCCACGCGGGACTAGCTTATACCGGGGAGCTGTTTTTT. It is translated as CATHAGLAYTGELFF.

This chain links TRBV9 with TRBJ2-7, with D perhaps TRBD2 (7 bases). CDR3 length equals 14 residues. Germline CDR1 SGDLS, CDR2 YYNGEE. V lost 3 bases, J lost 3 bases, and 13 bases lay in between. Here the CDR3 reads CASSEGGRIYEQYF. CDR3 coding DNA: TGTGCCAGCAGCGAGGGGGGGAGGATCTACGAGCAGTACTTC.

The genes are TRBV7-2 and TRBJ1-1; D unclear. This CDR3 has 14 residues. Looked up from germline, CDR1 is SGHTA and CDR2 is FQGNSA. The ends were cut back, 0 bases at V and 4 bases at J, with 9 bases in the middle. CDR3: CASSLAPLSTEAFF. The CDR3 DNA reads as TGTGCCAGCAGCTTAGCCCCCCTTAGCACTGAAGCTTTCTTT.

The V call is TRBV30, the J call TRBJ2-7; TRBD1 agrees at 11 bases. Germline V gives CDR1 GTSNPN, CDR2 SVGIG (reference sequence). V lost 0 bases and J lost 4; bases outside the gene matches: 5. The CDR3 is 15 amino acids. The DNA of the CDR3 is TGTGCCTGGAGTGTAGGTGGGACAGGGGGGTACGAGCAGTACTTC. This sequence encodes CAWSVGGTGGYEQYF.

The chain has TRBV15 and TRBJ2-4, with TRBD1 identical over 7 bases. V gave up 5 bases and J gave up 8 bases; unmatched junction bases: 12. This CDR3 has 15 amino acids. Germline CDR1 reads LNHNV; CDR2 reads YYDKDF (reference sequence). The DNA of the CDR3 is TGTGCCACCAGCGGAACAACAGGGGCGACGTACATTCAGTACTTC. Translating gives CATSGTTGATYIQYF.

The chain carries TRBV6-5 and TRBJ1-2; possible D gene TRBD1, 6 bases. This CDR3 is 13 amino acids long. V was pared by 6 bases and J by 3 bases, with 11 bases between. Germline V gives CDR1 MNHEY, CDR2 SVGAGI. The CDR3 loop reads CASSAYRDYGYTF. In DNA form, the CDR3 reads TGTGCCAGCAGCGCCTACAGGGACTATGGCTACACCTTC.

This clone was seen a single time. CDR3 DNA: TGCAGCGTTGGGTACACCCGGGACAGGGCCACAGATACGCAGTATTTT. Its translation is CSVGYTRDRATDTQYF. The chain uses TRBV29-1 and TRBJ2-3; 9 bases map to TRBD1. Losses at the gene ends were 4 bases for V and 2 bases for J; bases not matched to a gene: 10. Germline CDR1 SQVTM, CDR2 ANQGSEA. CDR3 size: 16 residues.

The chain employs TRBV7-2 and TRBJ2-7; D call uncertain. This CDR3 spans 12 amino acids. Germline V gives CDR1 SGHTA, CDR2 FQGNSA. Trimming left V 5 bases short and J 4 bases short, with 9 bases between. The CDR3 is CASSRLEYEQYF. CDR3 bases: TGTGCCAGCAGCCGGTTAGAATACGAGCAGTACTTC.